The text below deals with one T cell receptor beta chain. Its antigen is undetermined. CD45RO/CCR7/CD25/CD127/CD95/CD27 sorting isolated CD4+ naive, central memory, regulatory and stem cell-like memory cells. Germline V gives CDR1 SGHVS, CDR2 FQNEAQ. The CDR3 is 12 amino acids. V lost 4 bases and J 5 bases, leaving 8 bases between the germline ends. Isolated RNA was reverse transcribed in full, so expressed TCRB transcripts were sequenced. Clones were sequenced by immunoSEQ multiplex PCR, and TCRdb holds only the in-frame ones, with some missing. The sample records about 900,000 clones, roughly 15% being singletons. This sample was included in a study of beta chain features in type 1 diabetes. Findings and caveats of the study: In cDNA sequencing, cells with high TCR expression could be over-represented. Patients' naive, central memory and regulatory TCRB repertoires appeared more alike than those of healthy donors.

The chain combines TRBV7-8 with TRBJ1-1; no firm D call. The sequencing sample was made of naive CD4+ T cells from blood. This receptor was taken from a woman younger than 30 in good health. This CDR3 reads CASSWDGTEAFF. The DNA for the CDR3 is TGTGCCAGCAGCTGGGATGGTACTGAAGCTTTCTTT.